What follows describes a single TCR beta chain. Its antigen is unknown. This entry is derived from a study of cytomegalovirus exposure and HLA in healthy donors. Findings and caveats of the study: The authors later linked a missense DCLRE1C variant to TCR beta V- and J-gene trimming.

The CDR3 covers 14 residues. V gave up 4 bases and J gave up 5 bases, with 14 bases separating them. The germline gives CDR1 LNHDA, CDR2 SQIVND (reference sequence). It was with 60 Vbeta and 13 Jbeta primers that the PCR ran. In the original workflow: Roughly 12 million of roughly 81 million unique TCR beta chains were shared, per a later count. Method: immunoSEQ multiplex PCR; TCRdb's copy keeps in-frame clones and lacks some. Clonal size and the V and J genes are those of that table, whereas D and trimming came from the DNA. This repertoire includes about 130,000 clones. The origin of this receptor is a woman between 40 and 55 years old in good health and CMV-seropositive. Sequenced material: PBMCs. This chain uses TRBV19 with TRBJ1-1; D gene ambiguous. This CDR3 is CASSTRPGFTEAFF. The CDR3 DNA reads TGTGCCAGTAGTACCCGACCAGGATTTACTGAAGCTTTCTTT.